This TCR beta chain was recovered during a study of cytomegalovirus exposure and HLA in healthy donors. General study results and limits: The HLA-A and HLA-B alleles of most subjects were reportedly predicted accurately from TCR beta sequences.

Regarding this clone: Its antigen is as yet unknown.

Primers included in the PCR were 60 Vbeta and 13 Jbeta primers. Sequenced by immunoSEQ multiplex PCR; TCRdb stores in-frame clones only, minus some. The data hold about 170,000 clones, with more than 60% observed a single time. The source is a woman aged 45 to 65 in good health and CMV-seropositive. The sample was PBMCs.

The CDR3 loop is CASSSGRGTQYF. The DNA for the CDR3 is TGTGCCAGCAGCTCCGGACGGGGGACCCAGTACTTC. This chain joins TRBV7-3 and TRBJ2-5, with D tentatively TRBD2 (5 bases). Germline V CDR1 and CDR2: SGHTA, FQGTGA. This CDR3 is 12 amino acids long. V was shortened by 4 bases and J by 7 bases, with 10 bases between the two germline ends.